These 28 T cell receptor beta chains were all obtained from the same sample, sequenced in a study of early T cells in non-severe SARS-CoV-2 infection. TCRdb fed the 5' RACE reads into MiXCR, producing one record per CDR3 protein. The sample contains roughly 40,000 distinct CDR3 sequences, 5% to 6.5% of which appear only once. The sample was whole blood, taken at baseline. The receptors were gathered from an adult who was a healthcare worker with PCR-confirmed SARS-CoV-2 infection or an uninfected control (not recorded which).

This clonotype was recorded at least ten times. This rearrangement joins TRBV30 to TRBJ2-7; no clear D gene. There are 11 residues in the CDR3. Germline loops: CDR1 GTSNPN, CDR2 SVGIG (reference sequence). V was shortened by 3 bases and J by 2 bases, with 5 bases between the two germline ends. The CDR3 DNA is TGTGCCTGGAGCTTCACCTACGAGCAGTACTTC. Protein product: CAWSFTYEQYF.

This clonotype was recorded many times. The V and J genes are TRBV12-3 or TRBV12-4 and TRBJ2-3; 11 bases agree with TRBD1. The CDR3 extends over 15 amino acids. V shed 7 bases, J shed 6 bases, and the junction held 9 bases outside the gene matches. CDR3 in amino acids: CASTLRTGGSDTQYF. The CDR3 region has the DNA TGTGCCAGCACCCTCAGGACAGGGGGCTCGGATACGCAGTATTTT.

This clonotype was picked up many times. CDR3 DNA: TGCGCCAGCAGCCGCAGGGGTCCGTACGGTCAAGAGACCCAGTACTTC. It encodes CASSRRGPYGQETQYF. V is TRBV4-3 and J is TRBJ2-5; TRBD1 is a possible D gene (6 bases). The CDR3 totals 16 residues. V gave up 4 bases and J gave up 2 bases, with 17 bases separating them. CDR1 LGHNA and CDR2 YSLEER come from the germline V gene.

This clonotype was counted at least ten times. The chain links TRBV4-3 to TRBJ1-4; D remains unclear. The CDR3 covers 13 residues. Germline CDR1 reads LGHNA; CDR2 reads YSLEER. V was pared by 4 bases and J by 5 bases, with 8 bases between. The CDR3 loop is CASSRTTNEKLFF. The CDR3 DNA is TGCGCCAGCAGCCGAACTACGAATGAAAAACTGTTTTTT.

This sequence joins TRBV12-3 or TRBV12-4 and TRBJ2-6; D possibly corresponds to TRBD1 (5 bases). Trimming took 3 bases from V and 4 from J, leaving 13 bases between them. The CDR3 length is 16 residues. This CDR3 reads CASSFGDSLGANVLTF. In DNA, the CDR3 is TGTGCCAGCAGTTTCGGCGACAGTTTGGGGGCCAACGTCCTGACTTTC.

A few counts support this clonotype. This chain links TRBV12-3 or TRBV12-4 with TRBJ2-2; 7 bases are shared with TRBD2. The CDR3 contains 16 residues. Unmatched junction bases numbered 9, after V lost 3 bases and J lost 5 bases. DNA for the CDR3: TGTGCCAGCAGTTTGGGGCGGGGGACCCAAACCGGGGAGCTGTTTTTT. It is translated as CASSLGRGTQTGELFF.

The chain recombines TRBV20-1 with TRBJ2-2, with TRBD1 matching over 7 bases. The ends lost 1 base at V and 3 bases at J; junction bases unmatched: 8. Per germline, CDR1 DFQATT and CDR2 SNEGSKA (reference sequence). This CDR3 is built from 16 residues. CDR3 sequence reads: CSARGKGGRYTGELFF. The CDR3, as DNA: TGCAGTGCTAGAGGCAAAGGGGGCCGTTACACCGGGGAGCTGTTTTTT.

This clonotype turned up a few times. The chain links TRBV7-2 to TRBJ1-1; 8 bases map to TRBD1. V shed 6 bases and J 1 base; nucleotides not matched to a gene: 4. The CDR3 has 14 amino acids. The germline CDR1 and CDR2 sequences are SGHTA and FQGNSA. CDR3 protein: CASRGDRTNTEAFF. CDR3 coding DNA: TGTGCCAGCAGGGGGGACAGGACGAACACTGAAGCTTTCTTT.

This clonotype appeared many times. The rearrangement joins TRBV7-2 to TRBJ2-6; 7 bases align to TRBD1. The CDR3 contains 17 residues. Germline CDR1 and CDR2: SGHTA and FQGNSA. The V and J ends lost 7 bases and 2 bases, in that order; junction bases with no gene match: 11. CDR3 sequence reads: CASNVQGRSTGANVLTF. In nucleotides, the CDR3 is TGTGCCAGCAACGTACAGGGGCGTAGTACTGGGGCCAACGTCCTGACTTTC.

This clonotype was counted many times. The CDR3 loop is CASSLAYRGTYNEQFF. For the CDR3, the DNA is TGTGCCAGCAGCTTAGCCTACAGGGGAACGTACAATGAGCAGTTCTTC. J is TRBJ2-1 and V is TRBV7-6; 7 positions agree with TRBD1. V shed 0 bases, J shed 4 bases, and the junction held 6 bases outside the gene matches. This CDR3 region has 16 residues. Germline V gene data show CDR1 as SGHVS and CDR2 as FNYEAQ.

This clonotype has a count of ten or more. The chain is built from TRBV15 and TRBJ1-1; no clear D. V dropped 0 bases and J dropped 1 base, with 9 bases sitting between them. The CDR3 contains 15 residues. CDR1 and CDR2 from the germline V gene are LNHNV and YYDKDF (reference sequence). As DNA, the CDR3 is TGTGCCACCAGCAGAGATCTCGTAGGGAACACTGAAGCTTTCTTT. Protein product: CATSRDLVGNTEAFF.

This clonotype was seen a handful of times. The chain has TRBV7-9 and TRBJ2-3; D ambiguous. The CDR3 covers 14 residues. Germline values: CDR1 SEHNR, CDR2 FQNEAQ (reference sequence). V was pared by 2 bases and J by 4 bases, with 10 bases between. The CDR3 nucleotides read TGTGCCAGCAGCTTATCTTATGGGGCAGATACGCAGTATTTT. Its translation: CASSLSYGADTQYF.

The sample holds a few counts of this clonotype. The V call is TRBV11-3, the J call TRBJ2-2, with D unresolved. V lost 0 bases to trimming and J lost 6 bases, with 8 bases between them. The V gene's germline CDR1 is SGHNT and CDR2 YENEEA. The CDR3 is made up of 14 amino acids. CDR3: CASSLDGGAGELFF. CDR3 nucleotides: TGTGCCAGCAGCTTAGATGGTGGGGCCGGGGAGCTGTTTTTT.

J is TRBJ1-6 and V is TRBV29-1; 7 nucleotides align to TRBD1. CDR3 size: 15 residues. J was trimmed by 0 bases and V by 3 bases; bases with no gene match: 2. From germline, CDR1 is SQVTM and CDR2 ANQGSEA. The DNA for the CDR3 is TGCAGCGTTGACAGGGGGTGCTCCTATAATTCACCCCTCCACTTT. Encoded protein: CSVDRGCSYNSPLHF.

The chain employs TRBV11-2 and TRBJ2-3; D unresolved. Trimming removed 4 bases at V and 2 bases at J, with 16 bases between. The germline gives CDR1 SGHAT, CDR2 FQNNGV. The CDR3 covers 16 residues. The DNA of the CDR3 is TGTGCCAGCAGCTCCCCCCCCTACTCGGACACAGATACGCAGTATTTT. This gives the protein CASSSPPYSDTDTQYF.

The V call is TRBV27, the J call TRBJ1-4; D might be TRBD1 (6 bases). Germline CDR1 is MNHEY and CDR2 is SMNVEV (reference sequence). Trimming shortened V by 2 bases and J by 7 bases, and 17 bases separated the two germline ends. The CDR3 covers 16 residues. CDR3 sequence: CASSLPHREWSEKLFF. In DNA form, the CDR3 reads TGTGCCAGCAGTTTACCTCACAGGGAGTGGAGTGAAAAACTGTTTTTT.

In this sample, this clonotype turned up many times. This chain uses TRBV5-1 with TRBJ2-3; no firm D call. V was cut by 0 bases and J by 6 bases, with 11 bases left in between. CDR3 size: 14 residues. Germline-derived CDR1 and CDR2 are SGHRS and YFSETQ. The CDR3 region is CASSLALMGDTQYF. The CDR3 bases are TGCGCCAGCAGCTTGGCCTTGATGGGGGATACGCAGTATTTT.

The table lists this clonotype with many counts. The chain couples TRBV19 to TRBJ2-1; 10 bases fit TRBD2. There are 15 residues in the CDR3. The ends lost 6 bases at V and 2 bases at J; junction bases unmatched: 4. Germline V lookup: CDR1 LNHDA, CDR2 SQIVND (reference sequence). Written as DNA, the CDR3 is TGTGCCAGTAGGGCTACTAGCGGGGCCTACAATGAGCAGTTCTTC. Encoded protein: CASRATSGAYNEQFF.

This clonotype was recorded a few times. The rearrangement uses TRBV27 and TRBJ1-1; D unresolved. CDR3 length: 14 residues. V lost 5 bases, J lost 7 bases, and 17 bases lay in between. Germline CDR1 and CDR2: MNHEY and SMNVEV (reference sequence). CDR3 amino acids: CASSNSAAFLEAFF. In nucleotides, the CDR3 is TGTGCCAGCAGTAACTCGGCAGCATTCCTTGAAGCTTTCTTT.

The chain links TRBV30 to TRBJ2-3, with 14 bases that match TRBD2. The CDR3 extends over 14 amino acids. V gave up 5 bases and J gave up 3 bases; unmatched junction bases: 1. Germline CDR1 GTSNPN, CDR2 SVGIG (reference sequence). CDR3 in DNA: TGTGCCTGGGGGACTAGCGGGGGTACAGATACGCAGTATTTT. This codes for CAWGTSGGTDTQYF.

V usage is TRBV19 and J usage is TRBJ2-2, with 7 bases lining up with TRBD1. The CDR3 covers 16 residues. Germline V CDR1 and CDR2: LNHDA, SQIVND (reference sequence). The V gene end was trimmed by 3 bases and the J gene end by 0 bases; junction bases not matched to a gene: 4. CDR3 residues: CASSIRDSSNTGELFF. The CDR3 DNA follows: TGTGCCAGTAGTATTAGGGACAGTTCGAACACCGGGGAGCTGTTTTTT.

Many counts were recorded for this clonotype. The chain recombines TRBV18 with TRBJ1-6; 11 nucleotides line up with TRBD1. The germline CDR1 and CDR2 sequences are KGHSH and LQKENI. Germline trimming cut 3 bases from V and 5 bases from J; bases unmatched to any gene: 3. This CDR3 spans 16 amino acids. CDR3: CASSPGTGGNNSPLHF. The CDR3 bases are TGTGCCAGCTCACCTGGGACAGGGGGTAATAATTCACCCCTCCACTTT.

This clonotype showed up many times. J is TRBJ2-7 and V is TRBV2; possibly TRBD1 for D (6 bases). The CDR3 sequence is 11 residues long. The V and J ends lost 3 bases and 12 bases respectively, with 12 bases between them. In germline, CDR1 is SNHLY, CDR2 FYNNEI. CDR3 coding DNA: TGTGCCAGCAGTGAGGACAGTACCCCGTACTTC. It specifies CASSEDSTPYF. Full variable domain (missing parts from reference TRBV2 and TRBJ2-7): EPEVTQTPSHQVTQMGQEVILRCVPISNHLYFYWYRQILGQKVEFLVSFYNNEISEKSEIFDDQFSVERPDGSNFTLKIRSTKLEDSAMYFCASSEDSTPYFGPGTRLTVT.

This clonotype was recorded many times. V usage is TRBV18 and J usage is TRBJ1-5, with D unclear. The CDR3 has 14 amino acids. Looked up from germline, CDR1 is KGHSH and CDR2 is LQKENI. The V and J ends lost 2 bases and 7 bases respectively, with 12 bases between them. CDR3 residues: CASSPEGRGQPQHF. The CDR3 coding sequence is TGTGCCAGCTCACCAGAAGGGAGAGGACAGCCCCAGCATTTT.

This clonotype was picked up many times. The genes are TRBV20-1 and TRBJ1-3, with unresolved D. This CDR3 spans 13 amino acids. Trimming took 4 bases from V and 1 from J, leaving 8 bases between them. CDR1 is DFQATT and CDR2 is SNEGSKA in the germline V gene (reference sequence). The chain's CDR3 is CSAMGNSGNTIYF. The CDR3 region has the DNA TGCAGTGCTATGGGTAATTCTGGAAACACCATATATTTT.

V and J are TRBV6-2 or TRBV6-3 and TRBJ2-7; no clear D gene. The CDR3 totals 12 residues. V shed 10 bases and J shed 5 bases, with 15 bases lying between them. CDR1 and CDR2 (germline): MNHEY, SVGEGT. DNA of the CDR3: TGTGCCACCAACACAAATAGCAACGAGCAGTACTTC. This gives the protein CATNTNSNEQYF.

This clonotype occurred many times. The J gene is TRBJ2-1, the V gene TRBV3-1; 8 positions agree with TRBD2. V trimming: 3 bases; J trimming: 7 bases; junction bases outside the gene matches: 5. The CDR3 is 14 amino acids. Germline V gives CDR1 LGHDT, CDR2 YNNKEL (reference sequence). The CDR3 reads CASSQRGELNEQFF. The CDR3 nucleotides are TGTGCCAGCAGCCAGCGGGGGGAGCTAAATGAGCAGTTCTTC.

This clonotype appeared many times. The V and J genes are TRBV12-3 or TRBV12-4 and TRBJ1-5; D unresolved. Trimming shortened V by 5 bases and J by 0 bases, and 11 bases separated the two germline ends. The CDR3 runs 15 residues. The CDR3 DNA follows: TGTGCCAGCAGTCCAGGAGGCCTTAGCAATCAGCCCCAGCATTTT. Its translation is CASSPGGLSNQPQHF.